Shown below are 19 T cell receptor beta chains from a single sample sequenced in a study of shared clonotypes between healthy human individuals. Method: immunoSEQ multiplex PCR; TCRdb's copy keeps in-frame clones and lacks some. Found here are approximately 92,000 clones, almost 70% of them singletons; the top ten hold roughly 50%. Sequenced input: memory CD8+ T cells sorted from blood. Regarding subset: CD45RO+ cells pooled with CCR7-negative TemRA cells. These receptor sequences come from a man aged 25 to 40 in good health.

The rearrangement joins TRBV6-5 to TRBJ2-1; D remains ambiguous. V was cut by 3 bases and J by 4 bases, with 10 bases left in between. This CDR3 has 14 amino acids. Germline V CDR1 and CDR2: MNHEY, SVGAGI. CDR3 DNA sequence: TGTGCCAGCAGTTATTATAGGTCGTACAATGAGCAGTTCTTC. Residues: CASSYYRSYNEQFF.

This clone has at least ten counts. The chain is built from TRBV6-4 and TRBJ2-1; 9 bases match TRBD2. CDR1 and CDR2 from the germline V gene are MRHNA and SNTAGT. The CDR3 runs to 15 residues. Trimming took 0 bases from V and 11 from J; bases not matched to a gene: 8. CDR3 sequence reads: CASSDSYSASGKQFF. The CDR3 nucleotides read TGTGCCAGCAGTGACTCCTATTCAGCTAGCGGGAAGCAGTTCTTC.

In its sample, this clone was seen once. The chain recombines TRBV6-5 with TRBJ2-7, with TRBD2 matching 7 bases. In germline, CDR1 is MNHEY, CDR2 SVGAGI. The CDR3 runs to 14 residues. Trimming removed 2 bases from V and 4 bases from J; junction bases left unmatched: 5. The CDR3 coding sequence is TGTGCCAGCAGTTACGGGGCGGGAGCATACGAGCAGTACTTC. Translating it yields CASSYGAGAYEQYF.

This chain joins TRBV27 and TRBJ1-1; the match to TRBD1 covers 7 bases. Trimming removed 5 bases from V and 0 bases from J; junction bases left unmatched: 3. CDR3 length: 14 amino acids. The germline CDR1 and CDR2 sequences are MNHEY and SMNVEV (reference sequence). This CDR3 is CASSNRGLNTEAFF. The CDR3 nucleotides are TGTGCCAGCAGTAACAGGGGCCTGAACACTGAAGCTTTCTTT.

This sequence joins TRBV7-9 and TRBJ2-7, with TRBD2 matching 7 bases. Germline CDR1 reads SEHNR; CDR2 reads FQNEAQ (reference sequence). Losses at the gene ends were 4 bases for V and 1 base for J; bases not matched to a gene: 10. The CDR3 is 16 residues long. DNA for the CDR3: TGTGCCAGCAGCTGGGGGGGTAGACTAGGGTCCTACGAGCAGTACTTC. It translates to CASSWGGRLGSYEQYF. The full variable domain, with the rest looked up from reference TRBV7-9 and TRBJ2-7, is DTGVSQNPRHKITKRGQNVTFRCDPISEHNRLYWYRQTLGQGPEFLTYFQNEAQLEKSRLLSDRFSAERPKGSFSTLEIQRTEQGDSAMYLCASSWGGRLGSYEQYFGPGTRLTVT.

The CDR3 nucleotides read TGTGCCACCAGCAGCCGGGCCGAGCCCCATGAGCAGTTCTTC. Translating it yields CATSSRAEPHEQFF. The genes are TRBV15 and TRBJ2-1; D not resolved. The germline V gene has CDR1 LNHNV and CDR2 YYDKDF (reference sequence). The CDR3 runs to 14 residues. The V gene lost 3 bases and the J gene lost 8 bases, with 14 bases spanning the gap.

This clone was observed once. The V and J genes are TRBV4-1 and TRBJ2-7; D not resolved. The germline V and J ends were trimmed by 4 bases and 0 bases, with 13 bases remaining between them. This CDR3 spans 15 amino acids. In germline, CDR1 is MGHRA, CDR2 YSYEKL. The CDR3 here is CASSPRLISSYEQYF. DNA of the CDR3: TGCGCCAGCAGCCCCCGCTTAATAAGCTCCTACGAGCAGTACTTC.

This clone was detected a few times. The genes are TRBV14 and TRBJ1-4, with D uncertain. CDR3 length: 17 residues. The V end was cut by 0 bases, the J end by 0 bases, with 11 bases between. Germline lookup yields CDR1 SGHDN and CDR2 FVKESK. CDR3 nucleotide sequence: TGTGCCAGCAGCCAAGACTTCAGTGAGACAACTAATGAAAAACTGTTTTTT. As protein: CASSQDFSETTNEKLFF.

The chain is built from TRBV5-5 and TRBJ1-1; D remains ambiguous. Germline-derived CDR1 and CDR2 are SGHKS and YYEKEE (reference sequence). This CDR3 is built from 14 residues. The V gene lost 2 bases and the J gene lost 1 base, with 9 bases spanning the gap. CDR3 in amino acids: CASSFGRTNTEAFF. In DNA, the CDR3 is TGTGCCAGCAGCTTCGGACGGACGAACACTGAAGCTTTCTTT.

This chain uses TRBV7-9 with TRBJ2-7; D is undetermined. Germline V gene sequence: CDR1 SEHNR, CDR2 FQNEAQ (reference sequence). Trimming stripped 2 bases from V and 0 bases from J, with 11 bases between. The CDR3 extends over 15 amino acids. The CDR3 region is CASSLRGMDSYEQYF. In DNA, the CDR3 is TGTGCCAGCAGCTTACGAGGCATGGACTCCTACGAGCAGTACTTC.

With respect to this clone: Germline and junction disagree at one end, which may indicate a read error. The rearrangement links TRBV5-6 to TRBJ1-4; 9 bases are shared with TRBD1. This CDR3 comprises 13 residues. Germline CDR1 SGHDT, CDR2 YYEEEE. For the CDR3, the DNA is TGTGCCAGCAGCCCCTACAACGCACGGGACAGGGCATTT. It specifies CASSPYNARDRAF. Using reference TRBV5-6 and TRBJ1-4 for the parts outside the CDR3, the full variable domain is DAGVTQSPTHLIKTRGQQVTLRCSPKSGHDTVSWYQQALGQGPQFIFQYYEEEERQRGNFPDRFSGHQFPNYSSELNVNALLLGDSALYLCASSPYNARDRAFGSGTQLSVL.

This clone has just a few counts. A read error may be the cause here, since a much bigger clone is one base away. V and J are TRBV6-4 and TRBJ2-3; the D gene is possibly TRBD2 (5 bases). V was clipped by 2 bases and J by 0 bases, with 6 bases between them. Germline CDR1 and CDR2: MRHNA and SNTAGT. This CDR3 has 14 residues. CDR3 loop: CASSDGRSTDTQYF. The CDR3 region has the DNA TGTGCCAGCAGTGACGGGAGAAGCACAGATACGCAGTATTTT.

This chain links TRBV5-1 with TRBJ2-6; the D is unclear. Trimming stripped 0 bases from V and 4 bases from J, with 20 bases between. This CDR3 spans 19 amino acids. Per the germline V gene, CDR1 is SGHRS and CDR2 is YFSETQ. CDR3 nucleotide sequence: TGCGCCAGCAGCTTGGTCTTTTGGGCGGCAACGCCCGGGGCCAACGTCCTGACTTTC. Amino acid sequence: CASSLVFWAATPGANVLTF.

The V and J genes are TRBV28 and TRBJ1-1; 12 bases map to TRBD1. This CDR3 is 16 amino acids long. In germline, CDR1 is MDHEN, CDR2 SYDVKM. Trimming took 3 bases from V and 3 from J; bases not matched to a gene: 5. The CDR3 loop reads CASSFRDRGRDTEAFF. The DNA of the CDR3 is TGTGCCAGCAGTTTCCGGGACAGGGGGCGAGACACTGAAGCTTTCTTT. Full variable domain (missing parts from reference TRBV28 and TRBJ1-1): DVKVTQSSRYLVKRTGEKVFLECVQDMDHENMFWYRQDPGLGLRLIYFSYDVKMKEKGDIPEGYSVSREKKERFSLILESASTNQTSMYLCASSFRDRGRDTEAFFGQGTRLTVV.

The chain carries TRBV7-8 and TRBJ1-5; D might be TRBD1 (5 bases). CDR1 and CDR2 (germline): SGHVS, FQNEAQ. Trimming pared 5 bases from V and 4 bases from J, leaving 18 bases between. This CDR3 has 16 amino acids. The CDR3 DNA reads TGTGCCAGCAGCCCTACTTGGTTGGGGGGAAATCAGCCCCAGCATTTT. Translated, it gives CASSPTWLGGNQPQHF.

This clone was counted only a few times. The rearrangement links TRBV11-3 to TRBJ2-1; D may match TRBD1 or TRBD2 (6 bases each). This CDR3 comprises 16 residues. V lost 4 bases and J lost 4, with 17 bases in between. The germline CDR1 and CDR2 sequences are SGHNT and YENEEA. CDR3 amino acids: CASSSQSGASYNEQFF. The CDR3 region has the DNA TGTGCCAGCAGCTCCCAATCGGGGGCTTCGTACAATGAGCAGTTCTTC.

The gene calls are TRBV9 and TRBJ2-2; 7 nucleotides align to TRBD2. V gave up 0 bases and J gave up 0 bases; unmatched junction bases: 2. The CDR3 consists of 16 residues. Germline CDR1 SGDLS, CDR2 YYNGEE. CDR3 nucleotide sequence: TGTGCCAGCAGCGTAGCTGCGGGAGCGAACACCGGGGAGCTGTTTTTT. As protein: CASSVAAGANTGELFF.

V usage is TRBV6-5 and J usage is TRBJ2-1, with TRBD2 identical over 8 bases. The junction had 10 bases not matched to a gene; V was cut back by 4 bases and J by 8 bases. The CDR3 extends over 15 amino acids. Germline V lookup: CDR1 MNHEY, CDR2 SVGAGI. The CDR3 spells CASSSGREGTDEQFF. CDR3 coding DNA: TGTGCCAGCAGTTCAGGACGGGAGGGAACGGATGAGCAGTTCTTC.

The chain uses TRBV19 and TRBJ2-3, with TRBD1 identical over 7 bases. This CDR3 region has 14 residues. With 6 bases clipped from V and 6 bases from J, the junction kept 9 bases outside the gene matches. Germline V gene data show CDR1 as LNHDA and CDR2 as SQIVND (reference sequence). CDR3 protein: CASRASFRGDTQYF. CDR3 DNA sequence: TGTGCCAGTAGAGCCTCTTTCAGGGGGGATACGCAGTATTTT. Full variable domain (rest looked up from reference TRBV19 and TRBJ2-3): DGGITQSPKYLFRKEGQNVTLSCEQNLNHDAMYWYRQDPGQGLRLIYYSQIVNDFQKGDIAEGYSVSREKKESFPLTVTSAQKNPTAFYLCASRASFRGDTQYFGPGTRLTVL.